This T cell receptor (beta chain) appears in the sequencing data of a study of human T cells and chemical hapten exposure. About the research overall: Women made up most patients, who had alopecia areata, totalis or universalis. Regarding the study as a whole: It should be noted that donors had alopecia, so their immune response may differ from healthy people's.

The CDR3 runs to 17 residues. CDR1 is SSHAT and CDR2 is FNYEAQ in the germline V gene (reference sequence). As originally analysed: Samples ranged from roughly 23,224 to 700,000 TCRs, with a median of approximately 91,000. TCRdb reprocessed the RACE reads with MiXCR, giving one entry per CDR3 protein. These V and J calls originate from TCRdb's pipeline instead of the authors' own analysis. The repertoire holds a few hundred thousand distinct CDR3 sequences, with around 5.5% as singletons. Noted time point: pre-sensitization, week 0. The treatment denotes: therapeutic diphenylcyclopropenone sensitization with weekly scalp DPC. Suited to DPC and affected by alopecia, the donors ranged from 18 to 70 years old. This clonotype was found a few times. The antigen remains undetermined. A read error may produce the germline difference seen at one junction end.

V and J are TRBV7-7 and TRBJ2-4, with 8 bases lining up with TRBD1. The clonotype comes from a woman aged 18-29 years with alopecia areata. Some clones in this sample may be carry-over from other donors' samples. Sequencing used whole blood, obtained in connection with sensitization to the hapten diphenylcyclopropenone (DPC). The CDR3: CASSLSTGDLAKNIQYF. CDR3 nucleotide sequence: TGTGCTAGCAGCTTATCGACAGGGGATCTAGCCAAAAACATTCAGTACTTC.